The rows below give T cell receptor beta chains drawn from one sample of a study of human T cells and chemical hapten exposure. TCRdb reprocessed the RACE reads via MiXCR and lists one record per CDR3 protein. The table lists approximately 60,000 distinct CDR3 sequences, roughly a tenth of them singletons, with 9.6% in the top ten. The specimen was whole blood, collected in connection with sensitization to the hapten diphenylcyclopropenone (DPC). The receptors here all came from a man in his forties with alopecia areata. Some clones in this sample may be carry-over from other donors' samples. Both conserved end residues are part of each CDR3. D genes are given only for firm matches. Some rows have no size entry. The others give once, few or many, or a class for an expanded clone.

V: TRBV7-3
J: TRBJ2-1
size: many
D: .
CDR3: CASSLSGANEQFF

V: TRBV5-6
J: TRBJ1-6
size: .
D: TRBD1
CDR3: CASSLGPGGQSPLHF

V: TRBV18
J: TRBJ2-5
size: few
D: TRBD1
CDR3: CASSEGQVETQYF

V: TRBV6-6
J: TRBJ1-1
size: many
D: TRBD1
CDR3: CASSSRGQGGTEAFF

V: TRBV12-3/TRBV12-4
J: TRBJ2-2
size: medium-sized
D: .
CDR3: CASSPTSTMAGELFF

V: TRBV28
J: TRBJ2-1
size: many
D: TRBD2
CDR3: CASSSSGTTLNEQFF

V: TRBV4-1
J: TRBJ1-1
size: few
D: .
CDR3: CASSQDGGTEAFF

V: TRBV20-1
J: TRBJ2-7
size: few
D: .
CDR3: CSARPWGDPGEQYF

V: TRBV4-3
J: TRBJ2-1
size: many
D: TRBD2
CDR3: CASSQVAGGPQNEQFF

V: TRBV10-1
J: TRBJ2-1
size: .
D: TRBD2
CDR3: CASSESGEFNEQFF

V: TRBV12-3/TRBV12-4
J: TRBJ2-3
size: .
D: TRBD2
CDR3: CASRFSGTSVRYTQYF

V: TRBV29-1
J: TRBJ2-1
size: .
D: TRBD2
CDR3: CTGTSGSSYNEQFF

V: TRBV7-6
J: TRBJ2-7
size: few
D: .
CDR3: CASSFSQNYEQYF

V: TRBV27
J: TRBJ1-1
size: .
D: .
CDR3: CASSLYGRDTEAFF

V: TRBV6-2/TRBV6-3
J: TRBJ2-2
size: .
D: TRBD1
CDR3: CASSRRWDRGSNTGELFF

V: TRBV20-1
J: TRBJ2-7
size: few
D: TRBD1
CDR3: CSARPPRDRAYEQYF

V: TRBV27
J: TRBJ1-1
size: .
D: .
CDR3: CASSPGGSRAFF

V: TRBV2
J: TRBJ2-1
size: .
D: .
CDR3: CATRSSSYNEQFF

V: TRBV4-2
J: TRBJ2-4
size: .
D: .
CDR3: CASSQVIGAANIQYF

V: TRBV28
J: TRBJ1-2
size: once
D: .
CDR3: CASSRTLGYTF

V: TRBV5-4
J: TRBJ2-7
size: many
D: .
CDR3: CASSPRDRSSYEQYF

V: TRBV29-1
J: TRBJ2-3
size: few
D: .
CDR3: CSVGVGDTQYF

V: TRBV20-1
J: TRBJ1-1
size: .
D: .
CDR3: CSASIQMNTEAFF

V: TRBV7-9
J: TRBJ2-2
size: .
D: .
CDR3: CASSPTQANTGELFF

V: TRBV9
J: TRBJ2-2
size: many
D: .
CDR3: CASDTGRTGELFF

V: TRBV18
J: TRBJ2-5
size: few
D: .
CDR3: CASSPPPGRQTQYF

V: TRBV7-9
J: TRBJ1-1
size: many
D: .
CDR3: CASSSKLNTEAFF

V: TRBV20-1
J: TRBJ2-3
size: many
D: TRBD2
CDR3: CSPLAGGLEDTQYF

V: TRBV3-1
J: TRBJ2-3
size: .
D: TRBD1
CDR3: CASSPKGGVDTQYF

V: TRBV7-2
J: TRBJ1-1
size: many
D: TRBD1
CDR3: CASSKGTGTPEAFF

V: TRBV20-1
J: TRBJ2-7
size: .
D: .
CDR3: CSARDMVAVVDLF

V: TRBV9
J: TRBJ1-3
size: few
D: .
CDR3: CASSVLVVMVNSGNTIYF

V: TRBV7-2
J: TRBJ2-1
size: many
D: .
CDR3: CASSTGTSQFF

V: TRBV3-1
J: TRBJ1-3
size: many
D: .
CDR3: CASSQDPSGSGNTIYF

V: TRBV4-2
J: TRBJ2-1
size: .
D: .
CDR3: CASSQDGRGQYNEQFF

V: TRBV28
J: TRBJ2-7
size: many
D: TRBD2
CDR3: CASRGLAGSYEQYF

V: TRBV2
J: TRBJ2-1
size: many
D: .
CDR3: CASSDVQGNNEQFF

V: TRBV6-1
J: TRBJ1-6
size: many
D: .
CDR3: CASTPDRAYNSPLHF

V: TRBV4-3
J: TRBJ2-1
size: many
D: .
CDR3: CASSQDQARGNEQFF

V: TRBV5-1
J: TRBJ2-1
size: many
D: .
CDR3: CASSLNTGYNEQFF

V: TRBV9
J: TRBJ2-7
size: .
D: TRBD1
CDR3: CASSRQGSYEQYF

V: TRBV30
J: TRBJ1-2
size: .
D: .
CDR3: CAWSVARANYGYTF

V: TRBV15
J: TRBJ2-3
size: many
D: TRBD1
CDR3: CATSRDQGGADTQYF